Listed below are T cell receptor beta chains from one sample, sequenced in a study of cytomegalovirus exposure and HLA in healthy donors. Assay used: immunoSEQ multiplex PCR; TCRdb lists only in-frame clones, some missing. In the table there are approximately 200,000 clones, roughly 85% of which are singletons. Sequencing used PBMCs. The receptors shown here come from a woman in her fifties or sixties in good health and CMV-seronegative. The CDR3 runs from the conserved cysteine through the conserved F or W. Fields, in order: D gene, CDR3 length, J gene, V gene, clone size, CDR3 DNA, CDR3 protein. A D gene is named only where the DNA matches it firmly. Rows may omit the clone size; those that give it use once, few, many or a size class.

D: TRBD2
length: 13
J: TRBJ2-5
V: TRBV15
size: NA
DNA: TGTGCCACCAATCGACTAGCTGGAGAGACCCAGTACTTC
CDR3: CATNRLAGETQYF

D: NA
length: 14
J: TRBJ1-1
V: TRBV9
size: NA
DNA: TGTGCCAGCAGCGTAGAGGCACTATACACTGAAGCTTTCTTT
CDR3: CASSVEALYTEAFF

D: NA
length: 14
J: TRBJ1-2
V: TRBV28
size: NA
DNA: TGTGCCAGCAGTCCCCAGGTGGGAGGTTGGGGCTACACCTTC
CDR3: CASSPQVGGWGYTF

D: TRBD1
length: 14
J: TRBJ1-1
V: TRBV5-1
size: NA
DNA: TGCGCCAGCAGCACAAAACAGGGGTACACTGAAGCTTTCTTT
CDR3: CASSTKQGYTEAFF

D: TRBD1
length: 18
J: TRBJ1-1
V: TRBV27
size: once
DNA: TGTGCCAGCAGTTTAAAAGGGACAGGGGCGAGAATGAACACTGAAGCTTTCTTT
CDR3: CASSLKGTGARMNTEAFF

D: NA
length: 15
J: TRBJ2-3
V: TRBV6-1
size: few
DNA: TGTGCCAGCAGTGATGGAACCTCGGGTTCAGATACGCAGTATTTT
CDR3: CASSDGTSGSDTQYF

D: TRBD1
length: 13
J: TRBJ1-1
V: TRBV5-4
size: NA
DNA: TGTGCCAGCAGCGTGGGACAGTCCACTATAGCTTTCTTT
CDR3: CASSVGQSTIAFF

D: TRBD1
length: 15
J: TRBJ2-2
V: TRBV7-6
size: once
DNA: TGTGCCAGCAGCGCCTCAGGGGGCAGCGCCGGGGAGCTGTTTTTT
CDR3: CASSASGGSAGELFF

D: TRBD2
length: 16
J: TRBJ2-3
V: TRBV11-2
size: NA
DNA: TGTGCCAGCAGCTCCCGGACTAGCGGGATCTTCGATACGCAGTATTTT
CDR3: CASSSRTSGIFDTQYF

D: TRBD2
length: 16
J: TRBJ2-7
V: TRBV18
size: once
DNA: TGTGCCAGCTCACCATTTACTAGCGGGGGGTCCTACGAGCAGTACTTC
CDR3: CASSPFTSGGSYEQYF

D: NA
length: 15
J: TRBJ1-2
V: TRBV19
size: once
DNA: TGTGCCAGTAGGATTTACAGGGAAGCTAACTATGGCTACACCTTC
CDR3: CASRIYREANYGYTF

D: NA
length: 15
J: TRBJ2-3
V: TRBV18
size: NA
DNA: TGTGCCAGCTCACACAGGAGGGAGGGCACAGATACGCAGTATTTT
CDR3: CASSHRREGTDTQYF

D: TRBD1
length: 17
J: TRBJ1-2
V: TRBV30
size: NA
DNA: TGTGCCTGGATCTGGGGGACAGGTGGCGCCAACCTCTATGGCTACACCTTC
CDR3: CAWIWGTGGANLYGYTF

D: NA
length: 14
J: TRBJ1-5
V: TRBV18
size: NA
DNA: TGTGCCAGCTCACCGAGACAGTCTGATCAGCCCCAGCATTTT
CDR3: CASSPRQSDQPQHF

D: NA
length: 14
J: TRBJ2-4
V: TRBV7-2
size: NA
DNA: TGTGCCAGCAGCTGGGGGGGCGGTCAAAACATTCAGTACTTC
CDR3: CASSWGGGQNIQYF

D: NA
length: 15
J: TRBJ2-1
V: TRBV6-5
size: NA
DNA: TGTGCCAGCAGCCAGGGAGGGGGGCGGGAGAATGAGCAGTTCTTC
CDR3: CASSQGGGRENEQFF

D: NA
length: 13
J: TRBJ2-3
V: TRBV19
size: NA
DNA: TGTGCCAGTAGTATTAGCCGCACAGATACGCAGTATTTT
CDR3: CASSISRTDTQYF

D: TRBD1
length: 14
J: TRBJ2-7
V: TRBV5-1
size: NA
DNA: TGCGCCAGCAGCTTGGGGGACAGGGGGGACGAGCAGTACTTC
CDR3: CASSLGDRGDEQYF

D: TRBD1
length: 13
J: TRBJ1-5
V: TRBV6-6
size: NA
DNA: TGTGCCAGCAGTCACGGACAGGGTCAGCCCCAGCATTTT
CDR3: CASSHGQGQPQHF

D: TRBD2
length: 16
J: TRBJ2-6
V: TRBV28
size: NA
DNA: TGTGCCAGCACTACGGGAGGTGCTTCTGGGGCCAACGTCCTGACTTTC
CDR3: CASTTGGASGANVLTF

D: TRBD2
length: 16
J: TRBJ2-5
V: TRBV11-3
size: NA
DNA: TGTGCCAGCAGCTTGTTTAGCGGGAGAGGGGGGGAGACCCAGTACTTC
CDR3: CASSLFSGRGGETQYF

D: TRBD2
length: 16
J: TRBJ2-3
V: TRBV5-1
size: NA
DNA: TGCGCCAGCAGCCCCCTAGCGGGAGTGGGCACAGATACGCAGTATTTT
CDR3: CASSPLAGVGTDTQYF

D: TRBD1
length: 12
J: TRBJ1-4
V: TRBV28
size: NA
DNA: TGTGCCAGCGGGACAGGTCTTGAAAAACTGTTTTTT
CDR3: CASGTGLEKLFF

D: TRBD2
length: 14
J: TRBJ2-5
V: TRBV5-6
size: NA
DNA: TGTGCCAGCAGCATAGGCGGGGGGTCTGAGACCCAGTACTTC
CDR3: CASSIGGGSETQYF

D: TRBD2
length: 18
J: TRBJ2-2
V: TRBV2
size: NA
DNA: TGTGCCAGCAGTGTAAGGCTAGCGGGAGGCCCGAACACCGGGGAGCTGTTTTTT
CDR3: CASSVRLAGGPNTGELFF

D: NA
length: 16
J: TRBJ1-3
V: TRBV27
size: NA
DNA: TGTGCCAGCAGTGACTACACCGGGAACTCTGGAAACACCATATATTTT
CDR3: CASSDYTGNSGNTIYF

D: TRBD2
length: 15
J: TRBJ2-1
V: TRBV5-1
size: NA
DNA: TGCGCCAGCAGCTTTAGCGGGGGCTCCTACAATGAGCAGTTCTTC
CDR3: CASSFSGGSYNEQFF

D: TRBD2
length: 15
J: TRBJ2-1
V: TRBV11-2
size: NA
DNA: TGTGCCAGCAGCTTACTAGCGGGATTGACCAATGAGCAGTTCTTC
CDR3: CASSLLAGLTNEQFF

D: TRBD2
length: 12
J: TRBJ2-1
V: TRBV14
size: NA
DNA: TGTGCCAGCAGCCTAGGACCCGGGAGGGAGTTCTTC
CDR3: CASSLGPGREFF

D: TRBD1
length: 15
J: TRBJ2-2
V: TRBV2
size: NA
DNA: TGTGCCAGCAGTAACACAGGGGCGAACACCGGGGAGCTGTTTTTT
CDR3: CASSNTGANTGELFF

D: NA
length: 14
J: TRBJ1-5
V: TRBV27
size: once
DNA: TGTGCCAGCAGTTTACTTCGTGGCAATCAGCCCCAGCATTTT
CDR3: CASSLLRGNQPQHF

D: TRBD1
length: 14
J: TRBJ2-7
V: TRBV5-1
size: once
DNA: TGCGCCAGCAGCATTCGGACAGGGGGCTCCGAGCAGTACTTC
CDR3: CASSIRTGGSEQYF

D: TRBD2
length: 14
J: TRBJ2-7
V: TRBV28
size: NA
DNA: TGTGCCAGCAGTTTGTGGACTAGCTCCTACGAGCAGTACTTC
CDR3: CASSLWTSSYEQYF

D: NA
length: 15
J: TRBJ1-4
V: TRBV28
size: once
DNA: TGTGCCAGCAGTTTGGGAGTTGCAACTAATGAAAAACTGTTTTTT
CDR3: CASSLGVATNEKLFF

D: NA
length: 15
J: TRBJ2-7
V: TRBV7-9
size: NA
DNA: TGTGCCAGCAGCTCTCTAGACCGCAGCTCCTACGAGCAGTACTTC
CDR3: CASSSLDRSSYEQYF

D: TRBD2
length: 17
J: TRBJ2-1
V: TRBV10-3
size: NA
DNA: TGTGCCATCAGCGCCCGACTAGCGGGAGCCTCCTACAATGAGCAGTTCTTC
CDR3: CAISARLAGASYNEQFF

D: TRBD1
length: 12
J: TRBJ1-1
V: TRBV25-1
size: NA
DNA: TGTGCCAGCAGTGGGGACAGGGAGGAAACTTTCTTT
CDR3: CASSGDREETFF

D: NA
length: 15
J: TRBJ1-3
V: TRBV6-1
size: NA
DNA: TGTGCCAGCAGTGATCTTAGGGAGTCTGGAAACACCATATATTTT
CDR3: CASSDLRESGNTIYF

D: NA
length: 14
J: TRBJ2-7
V: TRBV28
size: NA
DNA: TGTGCCAGCAGCTGGGACTTACACGGCTACGAGCAGTACTTC
CDR3: CASSWDLHGYEQYF

D: NA
length: 14
J: TRBJ2-1
V: TRBV4-1
size: NA
DNA: TGCGCCAGCAGCCAGGAGGGGACTCGCAATGAGCAGTTCTTC
CDR3: CASSQEGTRNEQFF

D: NA
length: 14
J: TRBJ2-5
V: TRBV10-2
size: NA
DNA: TGCGCCAGCAGTGAGTACCGGGTTCAAGAGACCCAGTACTTC
CDR3: CASSEYRVQETQYF

D: TRBD1
length: 16
J: TRBJ1-1
V: TRBV18
size: NA
DNA: TGTGCCAGCTCACCCCCAGACAGGGCCGGGGACACTGAAGCTTTCTTT
CDR3: CASSPPDRAGDTEAFF

D: NA
length: 12
J: TRBJ2-1
V: TRBV18
size: NA
DNA: TGTGCCACCTCGAGGGTTAACAATGAGCAGTTCTTC
CDR3: CATSRVNNEQFF

D: TRBD2
length: 16
J: TRBJ2-1
V: TRBV9
size: NA
DNA: TGTGCCAGCAGCCCTAGGCTAGCGGGAGGGGTGAATGAGCAGTTCTTC
CDR3: CASSPRLAGGVNEQFF

D: TRBD2
length: 17
J: TRBJ2-7
V: TRBV11-2
size: NA
DNA: TGTGCCAGCAGCTTAGCCCCACCGGGACTAGCGGGGGGCGAGCAGTACTTC
CDR3: CASSLAPPGLAGGEQYF

D: TRBD2
length: 13
J: TRBJ2-7
V: TRBV6-4
size: NA
DNA: TGTGCCAGCAGTGACTCGACTAGCGGAGAGCAGTACTTC
CDR3: CASSDSTSGEQYF